This entry features one TCR beta chain sequence. The antigen is unknown. This sample is drawn from a study of OX40 agonist ivuxolimab in advanced cancers. Overall study: The treatment was a fully human IgG2 OX40 agonist, ivuxolimab. A diagnosis of hepatocellular carcinoma, melanoma, renal cell or head and neck cancer was present in dose-escalation patients. People who had prior anti-PD-1, anti-PD-L1 or anti-CTLA-4 therapy could take part, and roughly 44% had some. General study findings and limits: On average, a greater number of expanded clones characterised CD8+ T cells relative to CD4+.

Repertoires were generated with immunoSEQ multiplex PCR, while TCRdb's copy carries only in-frame clones and drops some. The sample shows approximately 69,000 clones, nearly 90% of them seen only once. Here the sequenced sample was CD4+ or CD8+ T cells sorted from blood, taken in a trial of the OX40 agonist ivuxolimab. The clonotype originates from an adult with an advanced solid tumor such as melanoma, head and neck, liver or kidney cancer.

As DNA, the CDR3 is TGTGCCAGTAGTATAGATTGGGTATGGCCCCAGCATTTT. Translation gives CASSIDWVWPQHF. The chain has TRBV19 and TRBJ1-5; D is undetermined. The CDR3 runs to 13 residues. Trimming left V 0 bases short and J 9 bases short, with 9 bases between. Per the germline V gene, CDR1 is LNHDA and CDR2 is SQIVND (reference sequence).